This TCR beta chain was captured by sequencing in a study of T cells in localized non-small cell lung cancer. Overall study results and limits: Maximal T cell clonality occurred in uninvolved adjacent lung, with tumor ranking below it. Researchers found a median 57 of the top 100 tumor clones in adjacent lung.

CDR1 and CDR2 (germline): SGHVS, FQNEAQ. The CDR3 is made up of 15 amino acids. Trimming stripped 5 bases from V and 4 bases from J, with 16 bases between. The method was immunoSEQ multiplex PCR; TCRdb's version includes in-frame clones alone and lacks a portion of them. Found here are roughly 35,000 clones, about nine tenths of them singletons; the top ten hold 2% to 2.5%. Turning to this clone: Its specificity is not known.

This chain joins TRBV7-8 and TRBJ2-3, with D maybe TRBD2 (5 bases). The sequence was obtained from a female donor at least 60 years old with stage I lung adenocarcinoma. The sequences come from peripheral blood, collected before any cancer treatment. The CDR3 region has the DNA TGTGCCAGCAGCCCACTACTTCGGACTTCAGATACGCAGTATTTT. Amino acids: CASSPLLRTSDTQYF.